This T cell receptor beta chain came from a study of glioma-infiltrating T cells. General study points: Above-expected tissue-blood divergence occurred in all gliomas, most in low-grade ones. Tissue and blood shared very few CDR3 sequences.

V shed 4 bases and J shed 2 bases, with 14 bases lying between them. CDR3 size: 15 residues. Germline CDR1 is SGHRS and CDR2 is YFSETQ. Amplification of TCR alpha and beta CDR3 regions from RNA used iRepertoire nested multiplex PCR. One-step reverse transcription and amplification started from approximately 100-400 ng of tissue mRNA or PBMC total RNA. Each CDR3 protein is one row after TCRdb ran MiXCR on the multiplex PCR reads. The table has 90,000 to 110,000 distinct CDR3 sequences, around 25% seen once. This clonotype appeared many times. What it recognizes is unknown. This sequence originates from a human donor with low-grade glioma or glioblastoma, undergoing nonglioma brain surgery, or in good health (not recorded which). The chain joins TRBV5-1 to TRBJ2-3; D is undetermined. Sequencing input: glioma tissue, nonneoplastic brain tissue, or PBMCs (not recorded which). CDR3 protein: CASSPSSKLTDTQYF. As DNA, the CDR3 is TGCGCCAGCAGCCCAAGCAGTAAGCTCACAGATACGCAGTATTTT.